Listed below are T cell receptor beta chains from one sample, sequenced in a study of PD-L1 blockade in urothelial cancer. Here immunoSEQ multiplex PCR was the method, and the copy in TCRdb shows in-frame clones only, minus some. The table records approximately 55,000 clones, roughly 84% of them present only once. The material sequenced was PBMCs, taken around atezolizumab (anti-PD-L1) treatment. The receptor source for this set is a man between 60 and 70 years old with urothelial cancer. Each CDR3 is given with its conserved first and last residue. Each record gives: D gene, clone size, V gene, J gene, CDR3 DNA, CDR3 protein. D genes are given only for firm matches. Some rows mark clone size as missing; the rest say once, few, many or name a class of expanded clone.

d_call: TRBD1; clone_size: -; v_call: TRBV2; j_call: TRBJ1-4; cdr3_nt: TGTGCCAGCACCCAGGACAGGGGTAATGAAAAACTGTTTTTT; cdr3_aa: CASTQDRGNEKLFF
d_call: -; clone_size: -; v_call: TRBV5-6; j_call: TRBJ1-3; cdr3_nt: TGTGCCAGCAGCTTGCAGGTCTCTGGAAACACCATATATTTT; cdr3_aa: CASSLQVSGNTIYF
d_call: -; clone_size: once; v_call: TRBV7-3; j_call: TRBJ2-1; cdr3_nt: TGTGCCAGCAGCGTAAAGGGCGGGGCAGTCTACAATGAGCAGTTCTTC; cdr3_aa: CASSVKGGAVYNEQFF
d_call: -; clone_size: -; v_call: TRBV14; j_call: TRBJ2-1; cdr3_nt: TGTGCCAGCAGCCCCAAGGGAAATAGCGGACGGAATGAGCAGTTCTTC; cdr3_aa: CASSPKGNSGRNEQFF
d_call: -; clone_size: few; v_call: TRBV19; j_call: TRBJ1-1; cdr3_nt: TGTGCCAGTAGCGGACAGAGGAACACTGAAGCTTTCTTT; cdr3_aa: CASSGQRNTEAFF
d_call: -; clone_size: -; v_call: TRBV29-1; j_call: TRBJ1-1; cdr3_nt: TGCAGCGTCCAGGGTTTTGGAATGGACACTGAAGCTTTCTTT; cdr3_aa: CSVQGFGMDTEAFF
d_call: TRBD1; clone_size: -; v_call: TRBV19; j_call: TRBJ1-5; cdr3_nt: TGTGCCAGTAGTATAGAAGGGGGCAGGGGGCGAAGGAATCAGCCCCAGCATTTT; cdr3_aa: CASSIEGGRGRRNQPQHF
d_call: TRBD2; clone_size: -; v_call: TRBV27; j_call: TRBJ2-7; cdr3_nt: TGTGCCAGCAGTTCTCCCCAAACTAGCGGGGGAATATACGAGCAGTACTTC; cdr3_aa: CASSSPQTSGGIYEQYF
d_call: -; clone_size: once; v_call: TRBV18; j_call: TRBJ1-1; cdr3_nt: TGTGCCAGCTCACTCGAGATTTTAGGGGTCCTTAGGTCCACTGAAGCTTTCTTT; cdr3_aa: CASSLEILGVLRSTEAFF
d_call: TRBD1; clone_size: -; v_call: TRBV5-1; j_call: TRBJ2-7; cdr3_nt: TGCGCCAGCAGCTCCCGACAGGGGGGCACCTACGAGCAGTACTTC; cdr3_aa: CASSSRQGGTYEQYF
d_call: TRBD2; clone_size: -; v_call: TRBV27; j_call: TRBJ2-3; cdr3_nt: TGTGCCAGCAGTTTCGGACTAGCGGGGGGGCCGTCAGATACGCAGTATTTT; cdr3_aa: CASSFGLAGGPSDTQYF
d_call: -; clone_size: -; v_call: TRBV30; j_call: TRBJ1-4; cdr3_nt: TGTGCCTGGAGCTACAGGGCGGCTAATGAAAAACTGTTTTTT; cdr3_aa: CAWSYRAANEKLFF
d_call: -; clone_size: -; v_call: TRBV5-1; j_call: TRBJ2-1; cdr3_nt: TGCGCCAGCAGCACTGCTCCCGGCAATGAGCAGTTCTTC; cdr3_aa: CASSTAPGNEQFF
d_call: TRBD1; clone_size: -; v_call: TRBV5-1; j_call: TRBJ1-2; cdr3_nt: TGCGCCAGCAGCTCGGGGGGGACAGTTAACTATGGCTACACCTTC; cdr3_aa: CASSSGGTVNYGYTF
d_call: -; clone_size: -; v_call: TRBV6-6; j_call: TRBJ1-3; cdr3_nt: TGTGCCAGTCGGCGGCAGGGAGGAACTGTCGGAAACACCATATATTTT; cdr3_aa: CASRRQGGTVGNTIYF
d_call: -; clone_size: -; v_call: TRBV28; j_call: TRBJ1-6; cdr3_nt: TGTGCCACAAGGAGACAGGTCAATTCACCCCTCCACTTT; cdr3_aa: CATRRQVNSPLHF
d_call: TRBD2; clone_size: -; v_call: TRBV5-1; j_call: TRBJ2-3; cdr3_nt: TGCGCCAGCAGCCCAGTTAGCGGGAGGGCCACAGATACGCAGTATTTT; cdr3_aa: CASSPVSGRATDTQYF
d_call: TRBD2; clone_size: -; v_call: TRBV7-9; j_call: TRBJ2-7; cdr3_nt: TGTGCCAGCACCCAACAGCTTCCGGGAGGGTCCTACGAGCAGTACTTC; cdr3_aa: CASTQQLPGGSYEQYF
d_call: TRBD1; clone_size: -; v_call: TRBV6-1; j_call: TRBJ1-1; cdr3_nt: TGTGCCAGCAGCCTGACAGGGGTGAACACTGAAGCTTTCTTT; cdr3_aa: CASSLTGVNTEAFF
d_call: TRBD1; clone_size: once; v_call: TRBV18; j_call: TRBJ2-5; cdr3_nt: TGTGCCAGCTCGGCTACAGGACAGGGTAAAATCTTTCAAGAGACCCAGTACTTC; cdr3_aa: CASSATGQGKIFQETQYF
d_call: -; clone_size: -; v_call: TRBV30; j_call: TRBJ2-5; cdr3_nt: TGTGCCTGGAGTGGTAGTCTCCAGTACTTC; cdr3_aa: CAWSGSLQYF
d_call: -; clone_size: -; v_call: TRBV18; j_call: TRBJ1-4; cdr3_nt: TGTGCCAGCTCACCACAGGGGCGCCATGAAAAACTGTTTTTT; cdr3_aa: CASSPQGRHEKLFF